A single sample is the source of the 32 T cell receptor beta chains below, sequenced in a study of regulatory T cells in long-lasting Graves disease. Building the TCR beta libraries relied on iRepertoire HTBI primers, and CDR3 regions underwent Arm-PCR. In TCRdb, the multiplex PCR reads were re-called with MiXCR into one record per CDR3 protein. The repertoire consists of around 330,000 distinct CDR3 sequences, with 15% to 20% occurring once and the leading ten covering less than 40%. Noted time point: newly diagnosed GD, antithyroid drugs for less than 3 months. From PBMCs, RNA was extracted and then used to make the TCR library. This specimen consisted of peripheral blood mononuclear cells (PBMCs), obtained at new diagnosis, from a patient treated with antithyroid drugs. Receptor source: a female donor with Graves disease.

This clonotype was detected a few times. This chain links TRBV6-9 with TRBJ2-7; no clear D gene. This CDR3 region has 14 residues. Trimming took 4 bases from V and 2 from J, leaving 12 bases between them. The V gene's germline CDR1 is MNHGY and CDR2 SVAAGI. CDR3 sequence (DNA): TGTGCCAGCAGTTCGGTCAGGTCCGCCTACGAGCAGTACTTC. This gives the protein CASSSVRSAYEQYF.

This clonotype was detected a few times. The J gene is TRBJ1-1, the V gene TRBV5-1; D is possibly TRBD1 (5 bases). The CDR3 has 12 amino acids. The germline V gene has CDR1 SGHRS and CDR2 YFSETQ. The V gene lost 0 bases and the J gene lost 11 bases, with 11 bases spanning the gap. CDR3: CASSLDGAQAFF. The CDR3 nucleotides are TGCGCCAGCAGCTTGGACGGGGCGCAGGCTTTCTTT. The full variable domain, rest sourced from reference TRBV5-1 and TRBJ1-1, is KAGVTQTPRYLIKTRGQQVTLSCSPISGHRSVSWYQQTPGQGLQFLFEYFSETQRNKGNFPGRFSGRQFSNSRSEMNVSTLELGDSALYLCASSLDGAQAFFGQGTRLTVV.

This clonotype has a count of ten or more. This sequence joins TRBV7-6 and TRBJ1-5; D unresolved. Trimming removed 3 bases at V and 4 bases at J, with 4 bases between. The CDR3 is made up of 12 amino acids. In germline, CDR1 is SGHVS, CDR2 FNYEAQ. For the CDR3, the DNA is TGTGCCAGCAGCTTTGTTAATCAGCCCCAGCATTTT. It specifies CASSFVNQPQHF.

The rearrangement joins TRBV10-1 to TRBJ2-1, with 15 positions matching TRBD2. This CDR3 has 14 amino acids. Germline values: CDR1 WNHNN, CDR2 SYGVQD (reference sequence). V lost 2 bases and J lost 10; bases outside the gene matches: 0. The CDR3 sequence: CASSEGTSGGEQFF. CDR3 nucleotides: TGCGCCAGCAGTGAGGGGACTAGCGGGGGGGAGCAGTTCTTC.

The sample holds many counts of this clonotype. J is TRBJ1-1 and V is TRBV12-3 or TRBV12-4, with D possibly matching TRBD1 (5 bases). This CDR3 has 12 amino acids. V was shortened by 2 bases and J by 6 bases, with 7 bases between the two germline ends. In nucleotides, the CDR3 is TGTGCCAGCAGTTTACGGGGGGCTGAAGCTTTCTTT. Protein sequence: CASSLRGAEAFF.

This clonotype was observed at least ten times. The rearrangement joins TRBV28 to TRBJ1-6; maybe TRBD1 (6 bases). V was trimmed by 8 bases and J by 0 bases, leaving 8 bases between them. The CDR3 is 14 amino acids. From germline, CDR1 is MDHEN and CDR2 SYDVKM. The CDR3 region is CASGQSSYNSPLHF. In DNA form, the CDR3 reads TGTGCCAGCGGACAGAGCTCCTATAATTCACCCCTCCACTTT.

As to this clonotype: This probably arose from a read error, given a far larger clone one base away. CDR3 nucleotides: TGTGCCAGCAGTTTGCGGGAAACTACAAATAAGCAGTTCTTC. The encoded protein is CASSLRETTNKQFF. This chain links TRBV2 with TRBJ2-1; perhaps TRBD2 as D (6 bases). Trimming removed 5 bases at V and 11 bases at J, with 19 bases between. The CDR3 covers 14 residues. CDR1 and CDR2 (germline): SNHLY, FYNNEI.

This sequence joins TRBV7-2 and TRBJ2-1; 8 bases are shared with TRBD2. The CDR3 sequence is 15 residues long. The J segment lost 7 bases and the V segment lost 6 bases, leaving 11 bases of the junction unmatched. Germline lookup yields CDR1 SGHTA and CDR2 FQGNSA. The CDR3 is CASRPSGGRGNEQFF. CDR3 sequence (DNA): TGTGCCAGCAGACCGTCGGGGGGGAGGGGAAATGAGCAGTTCTTC.

The table lists this clonotype with many counts. The rearrangement uses TRBV28 and TRBJ1-1; D gene unclear. Germline loops: CDR1 MDHEN, CDR2 SYDVKM. This CDR3 region has 13 residues. With 2 bases removed from V and 4 bases from J, the gap between germline ends came to 8 bases. The DNA of the CDR3 is TGTGCCAGCAGTTTAAGGGTGGGCACTGAAGCTTTCTTT. It yields the protein CASSLRVGTEAFF.

In its sample, this clonotype was seen many times. V is TRBV11-2 and J is TRBJ2-5; D is possibly TRBD2 (6 bases). The germline V and J ends were trimmed by 1 base and 5 bases, with 11 bases remaining between them. Germline V gene sequence: CDR1 SGHAT, CDR2 FQNNGV. The CDR3 runs 14 residues. The CDR3 region has the DNA TGTGCCAGCAGCTTAGTGGGCGGGACGGAGACCCAGTACTTC. This codes for CASSLVGGTETQYF.

This clonotype was recorded at least ten times. This chain links TRBV6-4 with TRBJ2-7; possible D gene TRBD2, 7 bases. Per the germline V gene, CDR1 is MRHNA and CDR2 is SNTAGT. CDR3 size: 18 residues. V shed 5 bases and J shed 1 base, with 24 bases lying between them. In nucleotides, the CDR3 is TGTGCCAGCAGTTACGGGGGGATCGGGCTAGGGGGTTCCTACGAGCAGTACTTC. Translation gives CASSYGGIGLGGSYEQYF.

There are a few counts of this clonotype. The genes are TRBV27 and TRBJ2-2, with D perhaps TRBD2 (5 bases). V was clipped by 6 bases and J by 6 bases, with 14 bases between them. Germline V gives CDR1 MNHEY, CDR2 SMNVEV (reference sequence). The CDR3 covers 14 residues. In nucleotides, the CDR3 is TGTGCCAGCAGGGGGTTTGGAGGTCCCGGGGAGCTGTTTTTT. It specifies CASRGFGGPGELFF.

This clonotype was picked up many times. J is TRBJ2-7 and V is TRBV6-5; either TRBD1 or TRBD2 may fit D (5 bases each). The CDR3 extends over 16 amino acids. V was clipped by 0 bases and J by 5 bases, with 17 bases between them. The V gene's germline CDR1 is MNHEY and CDR2 SVGAGI. CDR3 DNA sequence: TGTGCCAGCAGTTACTCGATCGCAGGGACGAGCCACGAGCAGTACTTC. This sequence encodes CASSYSIAGTSHEQYF.

This clonotype was detected ten times or more. V gene TRBV7-2 combines with J gene TRBJ1-6, with 8 bases that match TRBD1. This CDR3 contains 14 residues. CDR1 and CDR2 (germline): SGHTA, FQGNSA. V shed 3 bases and J 7 bases; nucleotides not matched to a gene: 2. Here the CDR3 reads CASSFRGRNSPLHF. CDR3 DNA sequence: TGTGCCAGCAGCTTCAGGGGGCGAAATTCACCCCTCCACTTT.

The table lists this clonotype with a count of one. The chain couples TRBV12-3 or TRBV12-4 to TRBJ2-3, with D perhaps TRBD2 (6 bases). Trimming took 0 bases from V and 2 from J, leaving 15 bases between them. This CDR3 has 17 residues. The CDR3 here is CASSLAFLADLTDTQYF. DNA for the CDR3: TGTGCCAGCAGTTTAGCGTTTTTAGCGGACCTCACAGATACGCAGTATTTT.

Regarding this clonotype: A much larger clone differs from this one at a single base, so this may be a read error. The rearrangement uses TRBV5-1 and TRBJ2-3, with TRBD1 identical over 8 bases. CDR3 length: 14 residues. CDR1 and CDR2 from the germline V gene are SGHRS and YFSETQ. The CDR3: CASSLHGQGETRYF. CDR3 DNA sequence: TGCGCCAGCAGCTTGCACGGACAGGGAGAGACCCGGTACTTC.

This clonotype was seen ten or more times. This rearrangement joins TRBV27 to TRBJ2-5, with 13 bases aligning to TRBD2. Looked up from germline, CDR1 is MNHEY and CDR2 is SMNVEV (reference sequence). The V gene end was trimmed by 2 bases and the J gene end by 2 bases; junction bases not matched to a gene: 11. There are 19 residues in the CDR3. The CDR3 reads CASSLQAHGLAGEQETQYF. The CDR3 DNA follows: TGTGCCAGCAGTTTACAGGCCCACGGACTAGCGGGAGAGCAAGAGACCCAGTACTTC.

The sample holds many counts of this clonotype. The chain has TRBV2 and TRBJ1-5; a weak D match, TRBD1 (6 bases). Germline CDR1 is SNHLY and CDR2 is FYNNEI. Deletions cut 8 bases from V and 0 bases from J, with 8 bases between. The CDR3 contains 13 residues. CDR3 DNA sequence: TGTGCCAGCGGGGACAATAGCAATCAGCCCCAGCATTTT. It specifies CASGDNSNQPQHF.

This clonotype was picked up one time. The chain employs TRBV11-2 and TRBJ2-7; 9 bases are shared with TRBD2. CDR1 and CDR2 (germline): SGHAT, FQNNGV. The CDR3 sequence is 13 residues long. The J segment lost 6 bases and the V segment lost 8 bases, leaving 8 bases of the junction unmatched. CDR3 in amino acids: CASGSTSGFEQYF. CDR3 in DNA: TGTGCCAGCGGATCGACTAGCGGCTTCGAGCAGTACTTC. Full variable domain (rest looked up from reference TRBV11-2 and TRBJ2-7): EAGVAQSPRYKIIEKRQSVAFWCNPISGHATLYWYQQILGQGPKLLIQFQNNGVVDDSQLPKDRFSAERLKGVDSTLKIQPAKLEDSAVYLCASGSTSGFEQYFGPGTRLTVT.

This clonotype was seen only a few times. The V gene is TRBV5-1, the J gene TRBJ2-5; tentative D call: TRBD1 (7 bases). The CDR3 is made up of 15 amino acids. Germline V lookup: CDR1 SGHRS, CDR2 YFSETQ. The V end was cut by 3 bases, the J end by 1 base, with 13 bases between. As DNA, the CDR3 is TGCGCCAGCAGCTGGGCAGGGGGGACCCAAGAGACCCAGTACTTC. Translating it yields CASSWAGGTQETQYF.

The sample holds many counts of this clonotype. V usage is TRBV29-1 and J usage is TRBJ2-5; D unclear. V shed 7 bases and J shed 2 bases, with 11 bases lying between them. The germline CDR1 and CDR2 sequences are SQVTM and ANQGSEA. The CDR3 is made up of 12 amino acids. CDR3: CSGRIIQETQYF. The DNA for the CDR3 is TGCAGCGGTAGGATAATACAAGAGACCCAGTACTTC.

This clonotype was counted only a few times. This chain connects TRBV10-3 to TRBJ2-5; no reliable D call. Germline values: CDR1 ENHRY, CDR2 SYGVKD. Trimming removed 0 bases from V and 5 bases from J, with 4 bases in between. The CDR3 has 12 amino acids. The CDR3 reads CAISESGETQYF. Here the CDR3 DNA reads TGTGCCATCAGTGAGTCAGGGGAGACCCAGTACTTC.

The V call is TRBV2, the J call TRBJ2-4, with D tentatively TRBD1 or TRBD2 (5 bases each). The CDR3 sequence is 14 residues long. Per germline, CDR1 SNHLY and CDR2 FYNNEI. V shed 5 bases and J shed 5 bases, with 13 bases lying between them. The CDR3 here is CASSSAGSENIQYF. The CDR3 coding sequence is TGTGCCAGCAGTTCGGCAGGGAGCGAAAACATTCAGTACTTC. The variable domain in full, with the rest retrieved from reference TRBV2 and TRBJ2-4, is EPEVTQTPSHQVTQMGQEVILRCVPISNHLYFYWYRQILGQKVEFLVSFYNNEISEKSEIFDDQFSVERPDGSNFTLKIRSTKLEDSAMYFCASSSAGSENIQYFGAGTRLSVL.

This clonotype was detected ten times or more. CDR3 protein: CASSFTAGGYEQYF. Written as DNA, the CDR3 is TGTGCCAGCAGTTTCACGGCGGGGGGCTACGAGCAGTACTTC. The chain employs TRBV27 and TRBJ2-7; 8 nucleotides line up with TRBD2. V gave up 3 bases and J gave up 3 bases; unmatched junction bases: 4. The CDR3 runs to 14 residues. Looked up from germline, CDR1 is MNHEY and CDR2 is SMNVEV (reference sequence).

The genes are TRBV6-1 and TRBJ1-1; D gene uncertain. The CDR3 runs 16 residues. Trimming took 2 bases from V and 6 from J, leaving 19 bases between them. Per germline, CDR1 MNHNS and CDR2 SASEGT. The CDR3 bases are TGTGCCAGCAGTGAAACCCCCCGTCCCGGGTTGGCTGAAGCTTTCTTT. This sequence encodes CASSETPRPGLAEAFF.

This clonotype was seen ten or more times. CDR3 in DNA: TGTGCCAGCAGTGATAGACTGAACTCTGGAAACACCATATATTTT. Its translation is CASSDRLNSGNTIYF. V gene TRBV2 combines with J gene TRBJ1-3, with D uncertain. The CDR3 contains 15 residues. Germline V gives CDR1 SNHLY, CDR2 FYNNEI. The V gene lost 3 bases and the J gene lost 0 bases, with 9 bases spanning the gap.

This clonotype was seen at least ten times. V is TRBV6-1 and J is TRBJ2-5; TRBD2 might be the D (7 bases). Germline values: CDR1 MNHNS, CDR2 SASEGT. The CDR3 has 13 residues. V lost 8 bases and J lost 5, with 15 bases in between. The CDR3 loop reads CASEKGGKETQYF. CDR3 DNA: TGTGCCAGCGAGAAGGGGGGGAAGGAGACCCAGTACTTC.

This clonotype was counted between two and nine times. This chain connects TRBV5-6 to TRBJ2-7; 10 nucleotides agree with TRBD2. Germline trimming cut 5 bases from V and 2 bases from J; bases unmatched to any gene: 7. Germline-derived CDR1 and CDR2 are SGHDT and YYEEEE. This CDR3 is 15 amino acids long. CDR3 coding DNA: TGTGCCAGCAGTAAGGGACTAGCGAGCCCCTACGAGCAGTACTTC. This codes for CASSKGLASPYEQYF.

At least ten counts were recorded for this clonotype. The chain combines TRBV2 with TRBJ2-7, with 11 bases lining up with TRBD2. Losses at the gene ends were 5 bases for V and 5 bases for J; bases not matched to a gene: 8. The germline V gene encodes CDR1 SNHLY and CDR2 FYNNEI. This CDR3 contains 15 residues. The CDR3 coding sequence is TGTGCCAGCAGTACGACTAGCGGGGCAGGGGACGAGCAGTACTTC. Its protein product is CASSTTSGAGDEQYF.

Notes on this clonotype: This clone may be a read error of a much larger clone one base away. The conserved closing phenylalanine or tryptophan is absent in this CDR3, likely reflecting a read error. The chain recombines TRBV2 with TRBJ1-3, with no clear D. This CDR3 is 15 amino acids long. The germline V gene encodes CDR1 SNHLY and CDR2 FYNNEI. V was pared by 6 bases and J by 0 bases, with 12 bases between. The CDR3 region has the DNA TGTGCCAGCAGAATAACATTACTCTCTGGAAACACCATATATCTT. Its translation is CASRITLLSGNTIYL.

This clonotype was seen repeatedly, ten times or more. The chain links TRBV6-1 to TRBJ2-2; maybe TRBD2 (6 bases). The V and J ends lost 6 bases and 4 bases respectively, with 12 bases between them. CDR3 length: 14 amino acids. Per the germline V gene, CDR1 is MNHNS and CDR2 is SASEGT. The CDR3 nucleotides read TGTGCCAGCAGACAAAGAGCGGGCACCGGGGAGCTGTTTTTT. It translates to CASRQRAGTGELFF.

This clonotype was detected a few times. The CDR3 loop reads CASSYRGAGGFPLNTEAFF. CDR3 bases: TGTGCCAGCAGTTATCGGGGGGCAGGGGGCTTCCCTCTGAACACTGAAGCTTTCTTT. V and J are TRBV6-5 and TRBJ1-1, with 8 nucleotides matching TRBD1. Germline trimming cut 3 bases from V and 0 bases from J; bases unmatched to any gene: 15. In germline, CDR1 is MNHEY, CDR2 SVGAGI. The CDR3 contains 19 residues.